This T cell receptor (beta chain) was recorded in a study of T cells in Graves' hyperthyroidism and ophthalmopathy. Together with thyroid ultrasound, orbital computed tomography, serum thyroxine and TRAb, clinical symptoms were used for diagnoses. V was cut by 3 bases and J by 4 bases, with 16 bases left in between. The CDR3 has 15 amino acids. CDR1 and CDR2 from the germline V gene are SGHRS and YFSETQ. Researchers amplified the TCR beta CDR3 regions from RNA transcripts. HTBI primers were used for first-round RT-PCR of the TCR CDR3. In TCRdb, the multiplex PCR reads were re-called with MiXCR into one record per CDR3 protein. Here the sample spans 250,000 to 300,000 distinct CDR3 sequences, roughly 14% being singletons. Many counts were recorded for this clonotype.

This TCR came from a woman in her 30s with Graves' hyperthyroidism that later progressed to Graves' ophthalmopathy. The J gene is TRBJ1-1, the V gene TRBV5-1, with D perhaps matching TRBD1 (6 bases). Sequencing was carried out using blood. Written as DNA, the CDR3 is TGCGCCAGCAGCTCAACAAGGGGGTGGAGCACTGAAGCTTTCTTT. It yields the protein CASSSTRGWSTEAFF.